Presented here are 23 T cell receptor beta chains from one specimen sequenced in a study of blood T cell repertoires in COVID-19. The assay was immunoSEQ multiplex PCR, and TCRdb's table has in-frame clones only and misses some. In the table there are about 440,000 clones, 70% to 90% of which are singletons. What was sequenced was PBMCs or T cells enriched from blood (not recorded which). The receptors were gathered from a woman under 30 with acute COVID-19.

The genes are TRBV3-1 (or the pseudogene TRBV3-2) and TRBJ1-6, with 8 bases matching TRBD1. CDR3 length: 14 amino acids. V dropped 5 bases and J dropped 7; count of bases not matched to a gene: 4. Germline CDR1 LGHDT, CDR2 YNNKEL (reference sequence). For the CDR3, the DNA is TGTGCCAGCAGCTCGGGACAGGAGAATTCACCCCTCCACTTT. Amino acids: CASSSGQENSPLHF.

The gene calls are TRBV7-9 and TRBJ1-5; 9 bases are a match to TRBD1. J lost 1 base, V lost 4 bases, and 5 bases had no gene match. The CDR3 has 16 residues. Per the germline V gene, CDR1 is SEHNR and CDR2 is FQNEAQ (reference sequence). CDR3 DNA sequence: TGTGCCAGCAGCTGGTGGACAGGGGAAAGCAATCAGCCCCAGCATTTT. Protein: CASSWWTGESNQPQHF.

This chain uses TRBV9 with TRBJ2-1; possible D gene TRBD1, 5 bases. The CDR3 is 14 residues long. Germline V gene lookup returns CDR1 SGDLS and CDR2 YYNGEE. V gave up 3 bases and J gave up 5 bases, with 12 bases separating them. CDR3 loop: CASSENDSNNEQFF. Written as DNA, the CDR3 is TGTGCCAGCAGCGAAAACGACAGCAACAATGAGCAGTTCTTC.

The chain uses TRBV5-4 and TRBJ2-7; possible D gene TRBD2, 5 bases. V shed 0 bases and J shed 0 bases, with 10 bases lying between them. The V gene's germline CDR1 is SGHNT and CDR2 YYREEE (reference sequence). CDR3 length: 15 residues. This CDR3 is CASSLARGNSYEQYF. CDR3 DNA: TGTGCCAGCAGCTTGGCCCGAGGGAACTCCTACGAGCAGTACTTC.

CDR3 sequence: CASSLTFSWDRENGYTF. CDR3 DNA: TGTGCCAGCAGTTTAACTTTCTCCTGGGACAGGGAAAATGGCTACACCTTC. The genes are TRBV27 and TRBJ1-2, with TRBD1 matching 9 bases. Germline-derived CDR1 and CDR2 are MNHEY and SMNVEV (reference sequence). This CDR3 comprises 17 residues. Losses at the gene ends were 2 bases for V and 6 bases for J; bases not matched to a gene: 13.

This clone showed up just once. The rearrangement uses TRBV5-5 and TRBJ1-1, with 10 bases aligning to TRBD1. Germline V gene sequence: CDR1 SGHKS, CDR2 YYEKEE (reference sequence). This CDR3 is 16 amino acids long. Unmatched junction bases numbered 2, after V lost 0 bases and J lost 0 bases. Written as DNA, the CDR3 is TGTGCCAGCAGCTTGGTTGACAGGGGGCTGAACACTGAAGCTTTCTTT. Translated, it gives CASSLVDRGLNTEAFF.

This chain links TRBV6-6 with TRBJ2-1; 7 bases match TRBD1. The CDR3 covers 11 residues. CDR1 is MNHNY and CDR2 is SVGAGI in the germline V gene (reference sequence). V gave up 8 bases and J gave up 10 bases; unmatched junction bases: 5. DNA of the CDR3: TGTGCCAGCGGCCTGACAGGGGAGCAGTTCTTC. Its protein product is CASGLTGEQFF.

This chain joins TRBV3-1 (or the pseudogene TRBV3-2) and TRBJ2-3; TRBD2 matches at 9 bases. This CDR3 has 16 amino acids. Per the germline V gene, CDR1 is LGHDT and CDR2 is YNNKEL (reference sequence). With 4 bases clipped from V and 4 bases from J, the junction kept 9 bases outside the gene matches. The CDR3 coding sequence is TGTGCCAGCAGCCCGTTCTTGGCGGGGGGGGCAGATACGCAGTATTTT. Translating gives CASSPFLAGGADTQYF.

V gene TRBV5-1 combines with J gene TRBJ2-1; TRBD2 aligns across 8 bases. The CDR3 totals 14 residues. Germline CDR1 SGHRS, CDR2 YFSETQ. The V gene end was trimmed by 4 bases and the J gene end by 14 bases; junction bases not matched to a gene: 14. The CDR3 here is CASSSISGSPSKFF. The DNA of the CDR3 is TGCGCCAGCAGCAGCATAAGCGGGAGTCCTTCCAAGTTCTTC.

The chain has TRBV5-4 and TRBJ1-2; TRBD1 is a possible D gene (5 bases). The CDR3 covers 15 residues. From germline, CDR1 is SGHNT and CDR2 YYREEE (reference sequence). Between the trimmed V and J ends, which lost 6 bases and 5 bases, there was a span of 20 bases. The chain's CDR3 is CASTYDSYLGYGYTF. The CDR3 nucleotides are TGTGCCAGCACCTACGACAGTTATCTTGGGTATGGCTACACCTTC.

This CDR3 reads CASCRNEFARVEQYF. The CDR3 DNA reads as TGTGCCAGCTGTCGAAACGAGTTTGCTCGGGTCGAGCAGTACTTC. The chain is built from TRBV2 and TRBJ2-7; no clear D gene. Per germline, CDR1 SNHLY and CDR2 FYNNEI. The CDR3 loop spans 15 amino acids. Between the trimmed V and J ends, which lost 8 bases and 6 bases, there was a span of 23 bases.

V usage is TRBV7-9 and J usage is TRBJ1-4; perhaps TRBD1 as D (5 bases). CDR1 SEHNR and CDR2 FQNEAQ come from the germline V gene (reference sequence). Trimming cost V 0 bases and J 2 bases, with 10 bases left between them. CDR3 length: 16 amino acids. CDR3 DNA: TGTGCCAGCAGCTTAGCAGGAGGGACTACTAATGAAAAACTGTTTTTT. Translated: CASSLAGGTTNEKLFF.

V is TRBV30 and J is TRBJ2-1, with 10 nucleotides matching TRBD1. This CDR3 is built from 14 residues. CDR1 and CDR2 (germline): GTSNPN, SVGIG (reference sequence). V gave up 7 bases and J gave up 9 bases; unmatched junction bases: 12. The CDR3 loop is CASLTGTGVGEQFF. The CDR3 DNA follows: TGTGCCTCCCTCACCGGGACAGGGGTCGGTGAGCAGTTCTTC.

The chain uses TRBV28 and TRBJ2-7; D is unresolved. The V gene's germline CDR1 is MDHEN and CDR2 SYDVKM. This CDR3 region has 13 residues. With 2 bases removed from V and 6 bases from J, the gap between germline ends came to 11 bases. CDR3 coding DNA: TGTGCCAGCAGTTTACAAACCCTAAGCGAGCAGTACTTC. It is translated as CASSLQTLSEQYF.

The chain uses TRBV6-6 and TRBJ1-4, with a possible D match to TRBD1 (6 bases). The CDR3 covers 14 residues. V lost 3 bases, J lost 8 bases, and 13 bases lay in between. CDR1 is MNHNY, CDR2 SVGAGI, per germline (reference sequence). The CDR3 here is CASSYAGALEKLFF. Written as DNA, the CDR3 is TGTGCCAGCAGTTATGCAGGGGCATTGGAAAAACTGTTTTTT.

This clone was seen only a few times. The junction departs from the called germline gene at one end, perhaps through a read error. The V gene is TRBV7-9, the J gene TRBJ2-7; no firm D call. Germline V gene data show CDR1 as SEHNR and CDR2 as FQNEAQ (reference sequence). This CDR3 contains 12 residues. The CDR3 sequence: CASSPEVYGQYF. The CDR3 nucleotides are TGTGCCAGCAGCCCCGAGGTCTACGGGCAGTACTTC.

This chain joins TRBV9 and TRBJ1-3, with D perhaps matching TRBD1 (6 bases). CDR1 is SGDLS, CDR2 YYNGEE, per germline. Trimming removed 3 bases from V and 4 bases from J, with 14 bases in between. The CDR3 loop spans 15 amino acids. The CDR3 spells CASSASQGSGNTIYF. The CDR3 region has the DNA TGTGCCAGCAGCGCAAGTCAGGGGTCCGGAAACACCATATATTTT.

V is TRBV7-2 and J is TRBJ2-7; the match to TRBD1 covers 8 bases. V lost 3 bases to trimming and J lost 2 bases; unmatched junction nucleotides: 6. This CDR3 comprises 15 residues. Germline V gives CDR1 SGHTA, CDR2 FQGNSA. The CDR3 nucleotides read TGTGCCAGCAGCTTCGGACAGGGAGGCCCCTACGAGCAGTACTTC. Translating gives CASSFGQGGPYEQYF.

CDR3 residues: CASSHAPGGKETQYF. Here the CDR3 DNA reads TGCGCCAGCAGCCACGCCCCCGGCGGGAAAGAGACCCAGTACTTC. This chain connects TRBV5-1 to TRBJ2-5, with D maybe TRBD2 (6 bases). V was pared by 4 bases and J by 3 bases, with 16 bases between. The CDR3 runs to 15 residues. Germline lookup yields CDR1 SGHRS and CDR2 YFSETQ.

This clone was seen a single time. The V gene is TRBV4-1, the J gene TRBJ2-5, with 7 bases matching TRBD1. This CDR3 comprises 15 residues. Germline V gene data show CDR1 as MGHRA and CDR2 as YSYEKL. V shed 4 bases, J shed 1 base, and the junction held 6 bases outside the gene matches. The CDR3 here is CASSRRDSGQETQYF. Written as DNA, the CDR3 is TGCGCCAGCAGCCGCCGGGACAGCGGCCAAGAGACCCAGTACTTC.

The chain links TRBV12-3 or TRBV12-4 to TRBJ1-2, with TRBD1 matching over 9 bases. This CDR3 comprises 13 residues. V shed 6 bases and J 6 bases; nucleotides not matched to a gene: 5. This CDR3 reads CASRIRTGDGYTF. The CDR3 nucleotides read TGTGCCAGCAGGATTAGGACAGGGGATGGCTACACCTTC.

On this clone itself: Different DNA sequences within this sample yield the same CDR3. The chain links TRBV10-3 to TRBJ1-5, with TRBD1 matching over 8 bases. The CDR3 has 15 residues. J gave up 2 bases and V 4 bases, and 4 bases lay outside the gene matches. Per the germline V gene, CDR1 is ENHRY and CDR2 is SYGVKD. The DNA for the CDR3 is TGTGCCATCAGTGGTGGACAGGGAGGCAATCAGCCCCAGCATTTT. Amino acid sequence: CAISGGQGGNQPQHF.

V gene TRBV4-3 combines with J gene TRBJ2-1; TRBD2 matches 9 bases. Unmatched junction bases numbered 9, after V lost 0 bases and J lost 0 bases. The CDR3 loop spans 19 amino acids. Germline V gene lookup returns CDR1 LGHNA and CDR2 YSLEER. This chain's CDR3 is CASSQEYSGRPSSYNEQFF. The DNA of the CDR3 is TGCGCCAGCAGCCAAGAATACAGCGGGAGGCCGAGCTCCTACAATGAGCAGTTCTTC.